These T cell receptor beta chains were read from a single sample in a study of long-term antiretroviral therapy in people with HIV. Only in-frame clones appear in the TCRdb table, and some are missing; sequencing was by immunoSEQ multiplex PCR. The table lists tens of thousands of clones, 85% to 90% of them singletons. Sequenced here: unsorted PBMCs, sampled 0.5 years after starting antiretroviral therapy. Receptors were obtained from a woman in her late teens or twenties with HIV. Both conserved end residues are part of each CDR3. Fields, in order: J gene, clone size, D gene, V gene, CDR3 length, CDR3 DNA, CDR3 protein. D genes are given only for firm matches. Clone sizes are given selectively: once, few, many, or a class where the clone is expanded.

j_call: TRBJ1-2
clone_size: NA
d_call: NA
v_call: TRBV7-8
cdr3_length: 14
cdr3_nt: TGTGCCAGCAGCTTAGTGAGGGGAGGTCATGGCTACACCTTC
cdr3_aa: CASSLVRGGHGYTF

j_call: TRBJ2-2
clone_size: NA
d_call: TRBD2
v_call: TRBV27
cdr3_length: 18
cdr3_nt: TGTGCCAGCAGTTTACGAGCGGGAGGTTCCGGGAACACCGGGGAGCTGTTTTTT
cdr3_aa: CASSLRAGGSGNTGELFF

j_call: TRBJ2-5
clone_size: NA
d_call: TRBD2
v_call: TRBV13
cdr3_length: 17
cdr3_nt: TGTGCCAGCAGCCCGAGTGAGGGACTAGCGGGGGGTGAGACCCAGTACTTC
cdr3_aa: CASSPSEGLAGGETQYF

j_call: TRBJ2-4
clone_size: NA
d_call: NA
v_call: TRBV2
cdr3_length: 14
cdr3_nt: TGTGCCAGCAAGGTAACGGCTCCGCCAAACATTCAGTACTTC
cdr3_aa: CASKVTAPPNIQYF

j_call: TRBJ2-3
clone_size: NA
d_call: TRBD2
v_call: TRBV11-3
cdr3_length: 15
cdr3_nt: TGTGCCAGCAGCTTCGGACTAGCGGGAGGAGATACGCAGTATTTT
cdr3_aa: CASSFGLAGGDTQYF

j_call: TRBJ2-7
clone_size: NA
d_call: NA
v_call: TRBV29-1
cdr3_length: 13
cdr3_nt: TGCAGCGTTGGGGGCAGGGGGGACTACGAGCAGTACTTC
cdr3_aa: CSVGGRGDYEQYF

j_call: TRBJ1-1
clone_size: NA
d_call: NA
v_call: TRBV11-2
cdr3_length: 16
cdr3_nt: TGTGCCAGCAGCTTAGGGCTTTGGGGTATGAACACTGAAGCTTTCTTT
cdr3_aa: CASSLGLWGMNTEAFF

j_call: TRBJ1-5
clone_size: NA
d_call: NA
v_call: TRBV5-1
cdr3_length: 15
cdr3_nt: TGCGCCAGCAGCGTGGACGTCCTGCCTAATCAGCCCCAGCATTTT
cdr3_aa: CASSVDVLPNQPQHF

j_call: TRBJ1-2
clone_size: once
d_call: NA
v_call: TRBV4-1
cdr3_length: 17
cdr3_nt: TGCGCCAGCAGCCAAGTATTGCGACGGAGGGGTTCCTATGGCTACACCTTC
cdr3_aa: CASSQVLRRRGSYGYTF

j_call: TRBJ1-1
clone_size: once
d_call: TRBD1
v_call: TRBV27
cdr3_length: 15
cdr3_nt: TGTGCCAGCAGTTTACGACAGGGGAGGAACACTGAAGCTTTCTTT
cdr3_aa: CASSLRQGRNTEAFF

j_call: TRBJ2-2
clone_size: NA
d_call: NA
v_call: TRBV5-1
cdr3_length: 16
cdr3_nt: TGCGCCAGCAGCTTCGCACCACAGGGAGGGGCCGGGGAGCTGTTTTTT
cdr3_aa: CASSFAPQGGAGELFF

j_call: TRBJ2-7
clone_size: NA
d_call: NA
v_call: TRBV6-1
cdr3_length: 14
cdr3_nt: TGTGCCAGCAGTCGGGAAAGCGTCTCCTACGAGCAGTACTTC
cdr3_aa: CASSRESVSYEQYF

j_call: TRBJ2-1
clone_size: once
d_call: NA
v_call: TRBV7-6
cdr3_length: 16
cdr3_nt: TGTGCCAGCAGCCGCCAGATCCCCGAGACGTACAATGAGCAGTTCTTC
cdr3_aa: CASSRQIPETYNEQFF

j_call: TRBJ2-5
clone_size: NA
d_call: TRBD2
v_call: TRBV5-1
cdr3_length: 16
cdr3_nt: TGCGCCAGCAGCTTTTTAACTAGCGGGTCAGGGGAGACCCAGTACTTC
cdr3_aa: CASSFLTSGSGETQYF

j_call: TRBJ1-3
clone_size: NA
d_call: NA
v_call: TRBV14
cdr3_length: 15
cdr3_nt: TGTGCCAGCAGCCAAGAAAGTGGGAAAGGAAACACCATATATTTT
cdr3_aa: CASSQESGKGNTIYF

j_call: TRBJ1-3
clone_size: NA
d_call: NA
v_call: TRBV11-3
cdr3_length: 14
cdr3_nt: TGTGCCAGCAGCTTATCACAGGCTGGAAACACCATATATTTT
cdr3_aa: CASSLSQAGNTIYF

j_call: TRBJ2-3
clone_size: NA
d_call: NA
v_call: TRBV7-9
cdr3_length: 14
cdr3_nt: TGTGCCAGCACCACAAAAACTACCACAGATACGCAGTATTTT
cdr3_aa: CASTTKTTTDTQYF

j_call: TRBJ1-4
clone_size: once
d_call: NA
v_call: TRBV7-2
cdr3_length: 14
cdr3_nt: TGTGCCAGCAGCTTAATCCTGGCAGGTGAAAAACTGTTTTTT
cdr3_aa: CASSLILAGEKLFF

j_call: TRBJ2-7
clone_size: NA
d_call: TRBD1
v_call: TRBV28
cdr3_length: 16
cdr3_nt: TGTGCCAGCAGTCTAGACGGGACAGGTAAACAGTACGAGCAGTACTTC
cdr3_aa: CASSLDGTGKQYEQYF

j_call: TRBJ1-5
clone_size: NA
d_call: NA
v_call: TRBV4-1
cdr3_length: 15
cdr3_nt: TGCGCCAGCAGCCAAGTAAGGGCCACAAATCAGCCCCAGCATTTT
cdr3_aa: CASSQVRATNQPQHF

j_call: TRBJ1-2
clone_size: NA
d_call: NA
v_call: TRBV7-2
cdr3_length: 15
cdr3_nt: TGTGCCAGCAGCCTCCGGGACATAACTAACTATGGCTACACCTTC
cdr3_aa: CASSLRDITNYGYTF

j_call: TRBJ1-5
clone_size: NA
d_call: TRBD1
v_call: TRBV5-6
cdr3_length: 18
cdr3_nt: TGTGCCAGCAGCTCGGTGGACAGGGCCGGTAGAGGCAATCAGCCCCAGCATTTT
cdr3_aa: CASSSVDRAGRGNQPQHF

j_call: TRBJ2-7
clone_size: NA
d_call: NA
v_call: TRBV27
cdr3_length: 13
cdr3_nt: TGTGCCAGCAGCACAGGACAAACCTACGAGCAGTACTTC
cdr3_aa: CASSTGQTYEQYF

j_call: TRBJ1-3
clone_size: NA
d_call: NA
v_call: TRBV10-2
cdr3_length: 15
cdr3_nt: TGCGCCAGCAGTGAGTCAAGGGGCTCTGGAAACACCATATATTTT
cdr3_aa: CASSESRGSGNTIYF

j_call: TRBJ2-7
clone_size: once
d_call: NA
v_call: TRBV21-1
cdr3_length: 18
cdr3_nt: TGTGCCAGCAGCCATGGGAGGGACGTCGGGCGGCTCTCCTACGAGCAGTACTTC
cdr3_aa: CASSHGRDVGRLSYEQYF

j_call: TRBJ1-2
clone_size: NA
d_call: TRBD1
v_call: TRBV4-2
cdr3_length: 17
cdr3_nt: TGTGCCAGCAGCCCAGAATTAGACACCGGGACAGGGTATGGCTACACCTTC
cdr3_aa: CASSPELDTGTGYGYTF

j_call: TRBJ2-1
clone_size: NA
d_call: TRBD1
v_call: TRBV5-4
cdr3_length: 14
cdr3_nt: TGTGCCAGCAGCTTGGCCACTTTGGACAGGGAGCAGTTCTTC
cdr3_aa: CASSLATLDREQFF

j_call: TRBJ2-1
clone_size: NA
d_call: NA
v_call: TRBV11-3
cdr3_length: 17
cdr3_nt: TGTGCCAGCAGCTTAGATCCCAAACAGGTTTCCTACAATGAGCAGTTCTTC
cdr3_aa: CASSLDPKQVSYNEQFF

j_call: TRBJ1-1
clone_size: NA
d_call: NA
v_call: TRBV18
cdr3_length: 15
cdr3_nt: TGTGCCAGCTCACCGACGGGCGGGATGAACACTGAAGCTTTCTTT
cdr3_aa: CASSPTGGMNTEAFF

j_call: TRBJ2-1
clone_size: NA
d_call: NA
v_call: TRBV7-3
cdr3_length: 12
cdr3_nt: TGTGCCAGCAGCTTAAGTAAGGGTGAGCAGTTCTTC
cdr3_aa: CASSLSKGEQFF

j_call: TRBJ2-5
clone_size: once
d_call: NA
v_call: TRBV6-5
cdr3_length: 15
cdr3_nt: TGTGCCAGCAGTTACCCGGACCATTCAGAAGAGACCCAGTACTTC
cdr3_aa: CASSYPDHSEETQYF

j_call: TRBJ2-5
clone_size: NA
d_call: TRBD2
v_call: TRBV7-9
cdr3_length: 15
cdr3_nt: TGTGCCAGCGGACTAGCGGGAGTTGGGAAAGAGACCCAGTACTTC
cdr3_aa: CASGLAGVGKETQYF

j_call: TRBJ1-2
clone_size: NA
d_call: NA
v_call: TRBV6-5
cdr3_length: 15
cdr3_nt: TGTGCCAGCGCCTTGACCCGAGAAGTTAACTATGGCTACACCTTC
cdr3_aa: CASALTREVNYGYTF

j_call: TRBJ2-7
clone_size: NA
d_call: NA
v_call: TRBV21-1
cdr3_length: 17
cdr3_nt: TGTGCCAGCAGCAAAAAAAGGTCTCTAGCGGGATCCTACGAGCAGTACTTC
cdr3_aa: CASSKKRSLAGSYEQYF